This T cell receptor beta chain derives from a study of long-term antiretroviral therapy in people with HIV. As for the study in general: By about a decade, the earliest samples predate the 2015 immediate-ART recommendation.

Every participant with HIV received treatment in the United States. Findings and limits, study-wide: From about 2003 to 2018, blood was obtained, possibly while participants received older ART regimens. Once patients were on ART, diversity went higher but still fell short of transplant donor controls.

At the survey level, the v3.0 immunoSEQ assay was run. This table comes from immunoSEQ multiplex PCR, and its TCRdb copy is limited to in-frame clones, with some not included. This sample has 25,000 to 35,000 clones, with 70% to 90% found just once. With regard to this clone: Its antigen is currently unknown.

Trimming left V 3 bases short and J 1 base short, with 9 bases between. Per the germline V gene, CDR1 is LGHNA and CDR2 is YSLEER. This CDR3 has 14 residues. V and J are TRBV4-3 and TRBJ1-2; perhaps TRBD1 as D (6 bases). The sample consisted of unsorted PBMCs, taken 0.8 years before starting antiretroviral therapy. This sequence originates from a man younger than 35 with HIV. CDR3 coding DNA: TGCGCCAGCAGCCAGGGGGGCAATAACTATGGCTACACCTTC. It specifies CASSQGGNNYGYTF.